Each of the 13 T cell receptor beta chains below was sequenced from the same sample in a study of cytomegalovirus exposure and HLA in healthy donors. The PCR was carried out with 60 Vbeta primers and 13 Jbeta primers. TCRdb keeps only in-frame clones here, not all; method: immunoSEQ multiplex PCR. The repertoire holds tens of thousands of clones, approximately 61% seen once, with about 20% in the top ten. The sequenced material came from PBMCs. Source of these receptors: a man aged 45-65 years in good health and CMV-seropositive.

This chain joins TRBV2 and TRBJ2-5; 8 bases are a match to TRBD2. Trimming at V came to 4 bases and at J to 4 bases, leaving 5 bases not matched to a gene. The CDR3 extends over 14 amino acids. Germline V gives CDR1 SNHLY, CDR2 FYNNEI. The CDR3 here is CASSVTSGLETQYF. DNA of the CDR3: TGTGCCAGCAGTGTAACTAGCGGTCTAGAGACCCAGTACTTC.

The J gene is TRBJ2-3, the V gene TRBV29-1, with D uncertain. V lost 0 bases to trimming and J lost 7 bases, with 8 bases between them. CDR3 length equals 12 residues. Germline assignment: CDR1 SQVTM and CDR2 ANQGSEA. The CDR3 sequence: CSVEDRDYTQYF. The CDR3 bases are TGCAGCGTTGAAGATCGCGATTATACGCAGTATTTT.

This rearrangement joins TRBV5-1 to TRBJ2-1; TRBD1 aligns across 10 bases. V was clipped by 4 bases and J by 9 bases; unmatched bases: 10. Germline lookup yields CDR1 SGHRS and CDR2 YFSETQ. This CDR3 region has 15 residues. In DNA, the CDR3 is TGCGCCAGCAGCCTCGAGGGGACAGGGGTGGGTGAGCAGTTCTTC. Its protein is CASSLEGTGVGEQFF.

This clone was counted once. This chain connects TRBV29-1 to TRBJ2-7, with D uncertain. Germline V CDR1 and CDR2: SQVTM, ANQGSEA. This CDR3 has 11 residues. Trimming removed 4 bases from V and 2 bases from J, with 6 bases in between. The CDR3 is CSVAVAYEQYF. The CDR3 nucleotides read TGCAGCGTTGCAGTGGCCTACGAGCAGTACTTC.

The genes are TRBV29-1 and TRBJ2-7, with 7 bases aligning to TRBD1. The trim removed 5 bases at V and 3 bases at J, leaving 10 bases unmatched. The CDR3 loop spans 14 amino acids. From germline, CDR1 is SQVTM and CDR2 ANQGSEA. In DNA form, the CDR3 reads TGCAGCGTTTATCGGACAGGCGCAAACTACGAGCAGTACTTC. Protein: CSVYRTGANYEQYF.

The chain carries TRBV5-4 and TRBJ1-6; D perhaps matches TRBD1 (5 bases). V was shortened by 0 bases and J by 9 bases, with 13 bases between the two germline ends. The CDR3 extends over 15 amino acids. Germline V CDR1 and CDR2: SGHNT, YYREEE (reference sequence). The CDR3: CASSLAGGDGSPLHF. The CDR3 bases are TGTGCCAGCAGCTTGGCCGGGGGGGATGGTTCACCCCTCCACTTT. The variable domain in full, with the rest retrieved from reference TRBV5-4 and TRBJ1-6, is ETGVTQSPTHLIKTRGQQVTLRCSSQSGHNTVSWYQQALGQGPQFIFQYYREEENGRGNFPPRFSGLQFPNYSSELNVNALELDDSALYLCASSLAGGDGSPLHFGNGTRLTVT.

The CDR3 sequence: CTSSPGTVVGMGEKLFF. For the CDR3, the DNA is TGCACCAGCAGCCCGGGGACAGTCGTGGGAATGGGTGAAAAACTGTTTTTT. The chain recombines TRBV1 with TRBJ1-4; TRBD1, the table's D call, lacks a check against the DNA. TRBV1 is marked as a pseudogene. The CDR3 is made up of 17 amino acids.

The chain carries TRBV6-5 and TRBJ1-5; D ambiguous. V was pared by 4 bases and J by 4 bases, with 14 bases between. Germline V gene data show CDR1 as MNHEY and CDR2 as SVGAGI. The CDR3 extends over 15 amino acids. CDR3 region: CASSSGSGGNQPQHF. CDR3 sequence (DNA): TGTGCCAGCAGTTCTGGGTCCGGCGGGAATCAGCCCCAGCATTTT.

The chain is built from TRBV6-5 and TRBJ2-7, with unresolved D. The CDR3 consists of 12 residues. Germline V lookup: CDR1 MNHEY, CDR2 SVGAGI. V was trimmed by 5 bases and J by 7 bases, leaving 12 bases between them. The CDR3 DNA reads as TGTGCCAGCAGTACTCCAGGTGGGGAGCAGTACTTC. This translates into CASSTPGGEQYF.

This clone was counted between two and nine times. The V and J genes are TRBV14 and TRBJ2-5, with 9 bases matching TRBD1. Germline V CDR1 and CDR2: SGHDN, FVKESK. There are 15 residues in the CDR3. The ends lost 4 bases at V and 2 bases at J; junction bases unmatched: 5. The CDR3 region is CASSRWTGAQETQYF. The CDR3 DNA reads TGTGCCAGCAGCCGATGGACAGGGGCTCAAGAGACCCAGTACTTC. The full variable domain, with the rest looked up from reference TRBV14 and TRBJ2-5, is EAGVTQFPSHSVIEKGQTVTLRCDPISGHDNLYWYRRVMGKEIKFLLHFVKESKQDESGMPNNRFLAERTGGTYSTLKVQPAELEDSGVYFCASSRWTGAQETQYFGPGTRLLVL.

This clone was seen a handful of times. This chain joins TRBV28 and TRBJ1-2; D possibly corresponds to TRBD1 (5 bases). The germline V gene encodes CDR1 MDHEN and CDR2 SYDVKM. This CDR3 comprises 11 residues. V was pared by 10 bases and J by 3 bases, with 9 bases between. CDR3 in amino acids: CATLGHYGYTF. The CDR3, as DNA: TGTGCCACCCTGGGGCACTATGGCTACACCTTC.

The rearrangement uses TRBV25-1 and TRBJ2-5; TRBD2 matches 12 bases. Germline-derived CDR1 and CDR2 are MGHDK and SYGVNS. The trim removed 3 bases at V and 5 bases at J, leaving 7 bases unmatched. This CDR3 is 16 amino acids long. The CDR3 region is CASSDRLTSGGETQYF. The CDR3 nucleotides read TGTGCCAGCAGTGACCGACTCACTAGCGGGGGGGAGACCCAGTACTTC.

The V and J genes are TRBV4-3 and TRBJ1-2; TRBD1 aligns across 7 bases. The CDR3 runs 16 residues. J gave up 2 bases and V 0 bases, and 6 bases lay outside the gene matches. Looked up from germline, CDR1 is LGHNA and CDR2 is YSLEER. The CDR3 region is CASSQDTARGNYGYTF. The CDR3 coding sequence is TGCGCCAGCAGCCAAGATACGGCCAGGGGGAACTATGGCTACACCTTC.